Following are 26 T cell receptor beta chains from one sample sequenced in a study of T cell responses to AZD1222 COVID-19 vaccine. Produced via immunoSEQ multiplex PCR; TCRdb's table is partial and in-frame only. The sample has roughly 140,000 clones, over 90% seen once. The source material was peripheral blood, sampled 28 days after the second AZD1222 dose. These receptor sequences come from an adult who received the AZD1222 COVID-19 vaccine.

The chain couples TRBV5-1 to TRBJ1-1, with a possible D match to TRBD1 (6 bases). CDR3 length: 15 residues. From germline, CDR1 is SGHRS and CDR2 YFSETQ. V was trimmed by 4 bases and J by 1 base, leaving 14 bases between them. This CDR3 is CASSGPGAPNTEAFF. The CDR3 DNA follows: TGCGCCAGCAGCGGCCCAGGGGCCCCGAACACTGAAGCTTTCTTT.

This rearrangement joins TRBV11-1 to TRBJ1-1; no clear D. The CDR3 loop spans 11 amino acids. Germline values: CDR1 SGHAT, CDR2 FQDESV (reference sequence). Trimming left V 6 bases short and J 3 bases short, with 5 bases between. The CDR3 sequence: CASREYTEAFF. The CDR3 bases are TGTGCCAGCAGGGAATACACTGAAGCTTTCTTT.

The chain carries TRBV28 and TRBJ1-1, with 11 bases aligning to TRBD1. Germline CDR1 and CDR2: MDHEN and SYDVKM. The V gene end was trimmed by 5 bases and the J gene end by 5 bases; junction bases not matched to a gene: 7. The CDR3 length is 15 residues. CDR3 residues: CASSIRDRGRTEAFF. CDR3 coding DNA: TGTGCCAGCAGTATAAGGGACAGGGGGAGGACTGAAGCTTTCTTT.

This chain connects TRBV18 to TRBJ1-4; possibly TRBD1 for D (5 bases). The V and J ends lost 3 bases and 2 bases respectively, with 10 bases between them. Germline V CDR1 and CDR2: KGHSH, LQKENI. The CDR3 contains 15 residues. CDR3: CASSPQGSTNEKLFF. CDR3 in DNA: TGTGCCAGCTCACCGCAGGGTTCCACTAATGAAAAACTGTTTTTT.

This clone appeared a few times. The rearrangement uses TRBV21-1 and TRBJ1-1; the table calls TRBD1, which could not be checked here. TRBV21-1 is a pseudogene. The CDR3 runs 15 residues. The CDR3 nucleotides are TGTGCCAGCAAAACACAGGGGAGTGGGAACACTGAAGCTTTCTTT. Its protein product is CASKTQGSGNTEAFF.

The V call is TRBV5-1, the J call TRBJ1-4; 8 bases are shared with TRBD1. This CDR3 is built from 17 residues. Trimming cost V 3 bases and J 7 bases; bases outside gene matches: 14. Germline V gene data show CDR1 as SGHRS and CDR2 as YFSETQ. The CDR3 loop is CASSSPPLDRGSEKLFF. The CDR3 DNA sequence: TGCGCCAGCAGCTCCCCTCCCCTAGACAGGGGAAGTGAAAAACTGTTTTTT.

The chain has TRBV5-4 and TRBJ1-2; D not resolved. Trimming shortened V by 0 bases and J by 2 bases, and 8 bases separated the two germline ends. CDR3 length: 14 residues. Germline V gene data show CDR1 as SGHNT and CDR2 as YYREEE (reference sequence). The CDR3 spells CASSLVSPNYGYTF. As DNA, the CDR3 is TGTGCCAGCAGCTTGGTGTCACCGAACTATGGCTACACCTTC.

The chain couples TRBV5-6 to TRBJ1-3, with 7 bases identical to TRBD1. The CDR3 consists of 15 residues. CDR1 is SGHDT and CDR2 is YYEEEE in the germline V gene. The junction had 5 bases not matched to a gene; V was cut back by 3 bases and J by 2 bases. CDR3 coding DNA: TGTGCCAGCAGCTCCGACAGGGTTACTGGAAACACCATATATTTT. This sequence encodes CASSSDRVTGNTIYF.

This chain uses TRBV27 with TRBJ2-7, with D hard to call. Germline V gene sequence: CDR1 MNHEY, CDR2 SMNVEV (reference sequence). The CDR3 extends over 14 amino acids. V lost 0 bases to trimming and J lost 6 bases, with 12 bases between them. CDR3 sequence reads: CASSLSPLSGEQYF. DNA for the CDR3: TGTGCCAGCAGTTTATCGCCGCTCTCCGGCGAGCAGTACTTC.

V is TRBV7-9 and J is TRBJ2-7, with TRBD2 matching over 9 bases. The CDR3 loop spans 13 amino acids. CDR1 and CDR2 (germline): SEHNR, FQNEAQ (reference sequence). V shed 7 bases and J 4 bases; nucleotides not matched to a gene: 5. The CDR3 spells CASKTSGPYEQYF. CDR3 DNA: TGTGCCAGCAAGACTAGCGGACCTTACGAGCAGTACTTC.

The CDR3, as DNA: TGTGCCAGCAGTGAAAGACCGGGACTAGCGGGGGGTGACTCCTACGAGCAGTACTTC. Residues: CASSERPGLAGGDSYEQYF. The V call is TRBV6-1, the J call TRBJ2-7, with 15 bases matching TRBD2. V lost 2 bases and J lost 0; bases outside the gene matches: 8. The CDR3 contains 19 residues. Germline CDR1 reads MNHNS; CDR2 reads SASEGT.

This chain's CDR3 is CSARVRGEAFF. In DNA form, the CDR3 reads TGCAGTGCTAGAGTCAGGGGTGAAGCTTTCTTT. This chain links TRBV20-1 with TRBJ1-1, with D maybe TRBD1 (6 bases). The V end was cut by 1 base, the J end by 7 bases, with 7 bases between. The CDR3 sequence is 11 residues long. Germline CDR1 and CDR2: DFQATT and SNEGSKA (reference sequence).

The chain links TRBV5-4 to TRBJ2-3, with TRBD2 identical over 8 bases. This CDR3 has 14 residues. Per the germline V gene, CDR1 is SGHNT and CDR2 is YYREEE (reference sequence). Trimming removed 5 bases from V and 1 base from J; junction bases left unmatched: 3. The CDR3 sequence: CASRAAGGTDTQYF. The CDR3 region has the DNA TGTGCCAGCAGGGCAGCGGGGGGCACAGATACGCAGTATTTT. The whole variable domain, remainder taken from reference TRBV5-4 and TRBJ2-3, is ETGVTQSPTHLIKTRGQQVTLRCSSQSGHNTVSWYQQALGQGPQFIFQYYREEENGRGNFPPRFSGLQFPNYSSELNVNALELDDSALYLCASRAAGGTDTQYFGPGTRLTVL.

The chain carries TRBV6-1 and TRBJ1-2; D remains unclear. The germline V gene encodes CDR1 MNHNS and CDR2 SASEGT. V gave up 0 bases and J gave up 5 bases, with 10 bases separating them. This CDR3 spans 14 amino acids. CDR3 sequence reads: CASSEARSSYGYTF. Here the CDR3 DNA reads TGTGCCAGCAGTGAAGCAAGAAGTTCATATGGCTACACCTTC.

The CDR3 DNA reads as TGTGCCAGTCGGGACAGGGCCAGTAATGAAAAACTGTTTTTT. It encodes CASRDRASNEKLFF. V usage is TRBV19 and J usage is TRBJ1-4, with 9 bases aligning to TRBD1. CDR1 and CDR2 from the germline V gene are LNHDA and SQIVND (reference sequence). V trimming: 8 bases; J trimming: 4 bases; junction bases outside the gene matches: 5. The CDR3 sequence is 14 residues long.

This clone was detected only once. The chain has TRBV19 and TRBJ2-7; D unclear. This CDR3 has 14 residues. Germline lookup yields CDR1 LNHDA and CDR2 SQIVND (reference sequence). Trimming took 1 base from V and 3 from J, leaving 10 bases between them. CDR3 DNA sequence: TGTGCCAGTAGTATAGGTCACACGAACTACGAGCAGTACTTC. Its translation: CASSIGHTNYEQYF. The entire variable domain, with the rest obtained from reference TRBV19 and TRBJ2-7, is as follows: DGGITQSPKYLFRKEGQNVTLSCEQNLNHDAMYWYRQDPGQGLRLIYYSQIVNDFQKGDIAEGYSVSREKKESFPLTVTSAQKNPTAFYLCASSIGHTNYEQYFGPGTRLTVT.

This clone was found once. The CDR3, as DNA: TGTGCCAGCAGCCCCAGGGGAAACACTGAAGCTTTCTTT. It specifies CASSPRGNTEAFF. This rearrangement joins TRBV7-9 to TRBJ1-1; D may be TRBD1 (6 bases). The CDR3 extends over 13 amino acids. Germline CDR1 reads SEHNR; CDR2 reads FQNEAQ (reference sequence). V was pared by 5 bases and J by 2 bases, with 9 bases between.

The CDR3 DNA is TGTGCCAGCAGCCGACCGGGACTAGCGGGCGTTGAGCAGTTCTTC. Protein sequence: CASSRPGLAGVEQFF. The V call is TRBV7-9, the J call TRBJ2-1; TRBD2 agrees at 12 bases. From germline, CDR1 is SEHNR and CDR2 FQNEAQ (reference sequence). The CDR3 is 15 residues long. The V segment lost 5 bases and the J segment 9 bases; nucleotides outside the gene matches: 8. Full variable domain (remainder filled in from reference TRBV7-9 and TRBJ2-1): DTGVSQNPRHKITKRGQNVTFRCDPISEHNRLYWYRQTLGQGPEFLTYFQNEAQLEKSRLLSDRFSAERPKGSFSTLEIQRTEQGDSAMYLCASSRPGLAGVEQFFGPGTRLTVL.

The chain uses TRBV5-1 and TRBJ1-2; D gene uncertain. The CDR3 contains 15 residues. Trimming took off 0 bases at V and 4 bases at J, with 13 bases between the two ends. The germline V gene has CDR1 SGHRS and CDR2 YFSETQ. The CDR3 spells CASSLGPDAGYGYTF. For the CDR3, the DNA is TGCGCCAGCAGCTTGGGACCGGACGCGGGCTATGGCTACACCTTC.

The J gene is TRBJ1-1, the V gene TRBV19; D may be TRBD1 (5 bases). The CDR3 contains 16 residues. Per germline, CDR1 LNHDA and CDR2 SQIVND (reference sequence). V shed 4 bases and J shed 0 bases, with 15 bases lying between them. The CDR3 is CASSTPGLGLNTEAFF. The CDR3 coding sequence is TGTGCCAGTAGTACCCCAGGGTTGGGGCTGAACACTGAAGCTTTCTTT.

The J gene is TRBJ2-5, the V gene TRBV6-4, with 9 bases matching TRBD2. The CDR3 length is 14 residues. Germline CDR1 is MRHNA and CDR2 is SNTAGT. V gave up 3 bases and J gave up 1 base; unmatched junction bases: 0. This CDR3 reads CASSERGGQETQYF. Here the CDR3 DNA reads TGTGCCAGCAGTGAGCGGGGGGGCCAAGAGACCCAGTACTTC.

This chain links TRBV28 with TRBJ2-1, with 14 positions matching TRBD2. Germline-derived CDR1 and CDR2 are MDHEN and SYDVKM. There are 14 residues in the CDR3. V dropped 3 bases and J dropped 8; count of bases not matched to a gene: 0. CDR3 DNA: TGTGCCAGCAGTTTGGGACTAGCGGGGGATGAGCAGTTCTTC. As protein: CASSLGLAGDEQFF. The full variable domain, with the rest looked up from reference TRBV28 and TRBJ2-1, is DVKVTQSSRYLVKRTGEKVFLECVQDMDHENMFWYRQDPGLGLRLIYFSYDVKMKEKGDIPEGYSVSREKKERFSLILESASTNQTSMYLCASSLGLAGDEQFFGPGTRLTVL.

V is TRBV14 and J is TRBJ2-3, with 8 bases matching TRBD1. There are 15 residues in the CDR3. Germline V gives CDR1 SGHDN, CDR2 FVKESK. The trim removed 3 bases at V and 5 bases at J, leaving 7 bases unmatched. The CDR3 sequence is CASSQTRTGRDTQYF. For the CDR3, the DNA is TGTGCCAGCAGCCAGACGAGGACAGGGAGAGATACGCAGTATTTT.

This sequence joins TRBV7-2 and TRBJ2-1, with D perhaps given as TRBD1 or TRBD2 (5 bases each). This CDR3 comprises 15 residues. V lost 2 bases to trimming and J lost 6 bases, with 14 bases between them. Germline CDR1 and CDR2: SGHTA and FQGNSA. The CDR3 protein is CASSLTRVRGNEQFF. CDR3 DNA: TGTGCCAGCAGCTTAACACGGGTGAGGGGCAATGAGCAGTTCTTC. The whole variable domain, remainder taken from reference TRBV7-2 and TRBJ2-1, is GAGVSQSPSNKVTEKGKDVELRCDPISGHTALYWYRQSLGQGLEFLIYFQGNSAPDKSGLPSDRFSAERTGGSVSTLTIQRTQQEDSAVYLCASSLTRVRGNEQFFGPGTRLTVL.

J is TRBJ2-4 and V is TRBV3-1 (or the pseudogene TRBV3-2); D is perhaps TRBD2 (5 bases). The germline V and J ends were trimmed by 0 bases and 7 bases, with 13 bases remaining between them. Germline CDR1 reads LGHDT; CDR2 reads YNNKEL (reference sequence). This CDR3 is built from 15 residues. The CDR3 coding sequence is TGTGCCAGCAGCCAAGACTCCGGGGTCGGTAACATTCAGTACTTC. It specifies CASSQDSGVGNIQYF.

This clone has a single count. The chain links TRBV7-6 to TRBJ2-1; 10 bases line up with TRBD2. CDR3 length: 16 amino acids. In germline, CDR1 is SGHVS, CDR2 FNYEAQ. V trimming: 5 bases; J trimming: 5 bases; junction bases outside the gene matches: 9. The CDR3 DNA reads TGTGCCAGCAGCCGGTCGAGCGGGAGGGCCGACAATGAGCAGTTCTTC. It encodes CASSRSSGRADNEQFF.